This paragraph covers one TCR beta chain sequence. This sample was taken from a study of blood T cell repertoires in COVID-19. Study in general: Samples of COVID-19 (acute and convalescent) were obtained from the United States, Italy and Spain. From T cells, B-cell-depleted T cells, or PBMCs came the material, which was cDNA or gDNA.

CDR3 length equals 15 residues. The V and J ends lost 6 bases and 6 bases, in that order; junction bases with no gene match: 9. Germline-derived CDR1 and CDR2 are MNHEY and SVGAGI. Patients of the Seattle cohort, enrolled during active infection, were followed longitudinally. Only in-frame clones appear in the TCRdb table, and some are missing; sequencing was by immunoSEQ multiplex PCR. The sample consists of around 150,000 clones, approximately 86% of them appearing once. The sequencing input was peripheral blood. This rearrangement joins TRBV6-5 to TRBJ2-1, with 9 bases matching TRBD2. This clonotype originated in a woman aged 35 to 49 with COVID-19, enrolled during active disease. CDR3 loop: CASRSGTSPSNEQFF. Here the CDR3 DNA reads TGTGCCAGCAGATCCGGGACTAGCCCATCCAATGAGCAGTTCTTC.